These 20 T cell receptor beta chains share one sample of origin, sequenced in a study of CD8+ T cells in alopecia areata. The study sorted pooled cutaneous lymph node cells by CD4, CD8alpha, NKG2D, NKG2ACE and other markers. cDNA prepared by RNA extraction and subsequent reverse transcription served as the template for sequencing. Measured with immunoSEQ multiplex PCR; TCRdb has only the in-frame clones, and not every one. This sample includes 200,000 to 300,000 clones with no singletons; its ten biggest clones take up 1.2%. Sequenced material: CD4+ T cells sorted from a lymph node. These receptors came from a C3H/HeJ mouse with alopecia areata. For this mouse line, the MHC haplotype is H2-k.

In this sample, this clone turned up a few times. Gene names refer to mouse genes. The read is 3 residues too short to cover the CDR3 end, so that end is filled in from the germline J gene. This sequence joins TRBV5 and TRBJ1-6, with D possibly matching TRBD1 (5 bases). TRBJ1-6 is designated an ORF whose function remains uncertain. The CDR3 has 16 residues. The V gene's germline CDR1 is LGHNA and CDR2 YNLKQL (reference sequence). V lost 0 bases, J lost 2 bases, and 8 bases lay in between. The CDR3 is CASSQDSGPYNSPLYF. The CDR3 bases that were read are TGTGCCAGCAGCCAAGATTCAGGGCCCTATAATTCGCCC.

In its sample, this clone was seen a few times. Genes and germline are mouse. The read stops 4 residues short of the end of the CDR3; the missing end is completed from the germline J gene. Distinct nucleotide sequences in the sample also encode this CDR3. This rearrangement joins TRBV1 to TRBJ2-4; 9 positions agree with TRBD1. Trimming at V came to 0 bases and at J to 3 bases, leaving 4 bases not matched to a gene. From germline, CDR1 is NSQYPW and CDR2 LRSPGD (reference sequence). CDR3 length: 16 amino acids. The CDR3 loop is CTCSADRGQGQNTLYF. CDR3 DNA (partial): TGCACCTGCAGTGCAGATCGTGGACAGGGGCAAAAC. Full variable domain (rest looked up from reference TRBV1 and TRBJ2-4): VTLLEQNPRWRLVPRGQAVNLRCILKNSQYPWMSWYQQDLQKQLQWLFTLRSPGDKEVKSLPGADYLATRVTDTELRLQVANMSQGRTLYCTCSADRGQGQNTLYFGAGTRLSVL.

This clone showed up many times. The gene names given are mouse names. The read ends 4 residues shy of where the CDR3 ends; the end is completed using the germline J gene. Distinct nucleotide sequences in the sample also encode this CDR3. The gene calls are TRBV13-1 and TRBJ1-1; D remains ambiguous. Germline CDR1 reads NSHNY; CDR2 reads SYGAGN. The CDR3 runs 11 residues. Trimming took 6 bases from V and 1 from J, leaving 4 bases between them. The CDR3 reads CASKGNTEVFF. The sequenced part of the CDR3 DNA is TGTGCCAGCAAAGGGAACACA.

This clone was seen only a few times. Mouse gene names apply. The CDR3 reads CASGAYRGENSDYTF. The sequenced part of the CDR3 DNA is TGTGCCAGCGGTGCCTACAGGGGAGAAAACTCC. The chain uses TRBV13-2 and TRBJ1-2; 7 positions agree with TRBD1. Coverage ceases 4 residues before the CDR3 finishes, and the germline J gene fills in the end. V gave up 3 bases and J gave up 1 base; unmatched junction bases: 6. This CDR3 is 15 amino acids long. Germline lookup yields CDR1 NNHNN and CDR2 SYGAGS (reference sequence).

On this clone itself: Genes and germline are mouse. CDR3 protein: CASSDRGAYQDTQYF. The sequenced part of the CDR3 DNA is TGTGCCAGCAGTGACCGGGGGGCTTACCAAGAC. This rearrangement joins TRBV13-3 to TRBJ2-5, with D maybe TRBD2 (7 bases). Read coverage stops 4 residues before the CDR3 terminus; the germline J gene supplies the remainder. The germline CDR1 and CDR2 sequences are NNHDY and SYVADS. V was shortened by 2 bases and J by 1 base, with 11 bases between the two germline ends. This CDR3 spans 15 amino acids.

Only a few counts were recorded for this clone. Gene and germline names: mouse. The read halts 4 residues ahead of the CDR3 end, with the missing end drawn from the germline J gene. This sample also contains other DNA sequences that code for the same CDR3. The V and J genes are TRBV13-3 and TRBJ1-2; tentatively, D is TRBD1 (6 bases). The CDR3 has 13 amino acids. The germline CDR1 and CDR2 sequences are NNHDY and SYVADS. The CDR3 bases that were read are TGTGCCAGCAGTGACAGGGGTGGGTCC. Its translation is CASSDRGGS. The entire CDR3 reads CASSDRGGSDYTF.

Regarding this clone: Each gene name is a mouse one. The read ends 3 residues shy of where the CDR3 ends; the end is completed using the germline J gene. This chain joins TRBV13-3 and TRBJ1-6; D is possibly TRBD1 (5 bases). TRBJ1-6 is an open reading frame whose function is uncertain. V lost 5 bases and J 7 bases, leaving 13 bases between the germline ends. Germline CDR1 is NNHDY and CDR2 is SYVADS. The CDR3 is 14 residues long. The CDR3 DNA, read in part, is TGTGCCAGCAGCCCGCGGGGGGGGAATTCGCCC. Translating gives CASSPRGGNSP. In full, the CDR3 is CASSPRGGNSPLYF.

There are a few counts of this clone. The genes are named according to mouse. The observed sequence ends 4 residues before the CDR3 terminus, with the missing tail filled in from the germline J gene. V is TRBV1 and J is TRBJ2-1; D gene ambiguous. The CDR3 length is 11 residues. Germline-derived CDR1 and CDR2 are NSQYPW and LRSPGD (reference sequence). The DNA read from the CDR3 is TGCACCTGCAGTGCCTTCGCT. It is translated as CTCSAFA. From start to end, the CDR3 is CTCSAFAEQFF.

On this clone: Genes and germline come from the mouse. The CDR3 goes on 4 residues after the read ends, and that part is filled in from the germline J gene. The chain joins TRBV13-2 to TRBJ2-7; 11 bases map to TRBD2. Per the germline V gene, CDR1 is NNHNN and CDR2 is SYGAGS (reference sequence). The CDR3 runs to 14 residues. CDR3 DNA (partial): TGTGCCAGCGGTGGGGACTGGGGGATTTAT. Its translation is CASGGDWGIY. The complete CDR3 sequence is CASGGDWGIYEQYF.

This clone appeared a few times. These gene names are mouse names. The CDR3 end falls 4 residues outside the read, so it is completed with the germline J gene. The chain has TRBV14 and TRBJ2-4, with 7 bases that match TRBD2. The CDR3 has 15 residues. V dropped 3 bases and J dropped 2; count of bases not matched to a gene: 6. In germline, CDR1 is SGHDT, CDR2 FRDEAV. The CDR3 protein is CASSSGGGDQNTLYF. Incomplete CDR3 DNA: TGTGCCAGCAGTTCTGGGGGAGGGGATCAAAAC.

This clone turned up a few times. Any gene name here is a mouse gene name. The read halts 4 residues ahead of the CDR3 end, with the missing end drawn from the germline J gene. This chain uses TRBV19 with TRBJ2-5; unclear D gene. The CDR3 loop spans 14 amino acids. Germline loops: CDR1 FNHDT, CDR2 SITEND (reference sequence). V was clipped by 1 base and J by 0 bases, with 6 bases between them. The sequenced part of the CDR3 DNA is TGTGCCAGCAGTATATGGGTTAACCAAGAC. Translated: CASSIWVNQD. The CDR3 as a whole reads CASSIWVNQDTQYF.

Regarding this clone: Genes and germline come from the mouse. The CDR3 is cut off 4 residues early in the read; its end comes from the germline J gene. This chain connects TRBV5 to TRBJ2-2; tentatively, D is TRBD1 (5 bases). The CDR3 is made up of 16 amino acids. V was shortened by 4 bases and J by 0 bases, with 12 bases between the two germline ends. Germline V lookup: CDR1 LGHNA, CDR2 YNLKQL (reference sequence). The part of the CDR3 DNA that was read is TGTGCCAGCAGCCTCAGACAGATTTCAAACACCGGG. It codes for CASSLRQISNTG. The CDR3 in full is CASSLRQISNTGQLYF.

This clone was counted between two and nine times. The gene names given are mouse names. The read ends 4 residues early relative to the CDR3; the germline J gene fills the gap. The V gene is TRBV31, the J gene TRBJ2-3; 8 bases align to TRBD2. CDR3 size: 13 residues. The V segment lost 3 bases and the J segment 4 bases; nucleotides outside the gene matches: 3. The germline CDR1 and CDR2 sequences are GKSSPN and SITVG. CDR3 DNA (partial): TGTGCCTGGAGCTGGGGGGAATCAGAA. Translating it yields CAWSWGESE. The entire CDR3 sequence reads CAWSWGESETLYF.

This clone was found a few times. Gene labels here are mouse ones. The read gets to within 4 residues of the CDR3 end, and the germline J gene fills in the rest. This sample also contains other DNA sequences that code for the same CDR3. This chain connects TRBV19 to TRBJ1-2, with D perhaps TRBD1 (5 bases). CDR3 length equals 13 residues. Germline lookup yields CDR1 FNHDT and CDR2 SITEND (reference sequence). Trimming stripped 5 bases from V and 0 bases from J, with 8 bases between. CDR3 sequence reads: CASSQGANSDYTF. CDR3 DNA (partial): TGTGCCAGCAGCCAGGGAGCAAACTCC.

This clone was found a few times. The genes are named according to mouse. The CDR3 goes on 4 residues after the read ends, and that part is filled in from the germline J gene. The chain joins TRBV31 to TRBJ2-1; 10 nucleotides line up with TRBD1. Germline V gene data show CDR1 as GKSSPN and CDR2 as SITVG. V lost 1 base, J lost 6 bases, and 3 bases stayed unmatched. The CDR3 covers 14 residues. The CDR3 is CAWSRQGALAEQFF. The DNA read from the CDR3 is TGTGCCTGGAGTCGACAGGGGGCGCTTGCT. Based on the CDR3 plus reference TRBV31 and TRBJ2-1, the full variable domain is AQTIHQWPVAEIKAVGSPLSLGCTIKGKSSPNLYWYWQATGGTLQQLFYSITVGQVESVVQLNLSASRPKDDQFILSTEKLLLSHSGFYLCAWSRQGALAEQFFGPGTRLTVL.

This clone was recorded a few times. The gene symbols are mouse symbols. The CDR3 end falls 4 residues outside the read, so it is completed with the germline J gene. The chain carries TRBV1 and TRBJ2-7; 7 nucleotides agree with TRBD1. CDR1 NSQYPW and CDR2 LRSPGD come from the germline V gene (reference sequence). The CDR3 covers 15 residues. The J segment lost 0 bases and the V segment lost 3 bases, leaving 5 bases of the junction unmatched. CDR3 amino acids: CTCSALRDSSYEQYF. The CDR3 DNA, read in part, is TGCACCTGCAGTGCCCTCCGGGACAGCTCCTAT. The whole variable domain, remainder taken from reference TRBV1 and TRBJ2-7, is VTLLEQNPRWRLVPRGQAVNLRCILKNSQYPWMSWYQQDLQKQLQWLFTLRSPGDKEVKSLPGADYLATRVTDTELRLQVANMSQGRTLYCTCSALRDSSYEQYFGPGTRLTVL.

This clone was counted between two and nine times. These gene names are mouse names. Sequencing ends 4 residues short of the CDR3 end; the germline J gene provides the rest. The V and J genes are TRBV13-1 and TRBJ2-7, with no clear D. Germline lookup yields CDR1 NSHNY and CDR2 SYGAGN. The CDR3 is 11 residues long. The CDR3 sequence: CASSSKYEQYF. CDR3 DNA, as far as it was read: TGTGCCAGCAGTTCAAAGTAT.

This clone appeared a few times. Genes and germline come from the mouse. The read halts 4 residues ahead of the CDR3 end, with the missing end drawn from the germline J gene. This chain joins TRBV19 and TRBJ2-5; 8 bases match TRBD1. The germline gives CDR1 FNHDT, CDR2 SITEND (reference sequence). CDR3 length: 13 residues. The CDR3 region is CASSRQGTDTQYF. The DNA read from the CDR3 is TGTGCCAGCAGTCGACAGGGGACAGAC.

About this clone itself: Gene labels here are mouse ones. The read terminates 4 residues before the CDR3 end, so the remaining end is supplied by the germline J gene. The chain employs TRBV31 and TRBJ2-7, with D perhaps TRBD1 (6 bases). This CDR3 has 14 amino acids. Germline CDR1 GKSSPN, CDR2 SITVG. Trimming took off 1 base at V and 0 bases at J, with 10 bases between the two ends. This CDR3 reads CAWSRDRSSYEQYF. Incomplete CDR3 DNA: TGTGCCTGGAGTCGTGACAGGAGCTCCTAT.

Points on this clone: Any gene name here is a mouse gene name. The read terminates 4 residues before the CDR3 end, so the remaining end is supplied by the germline J gene. V and J are TRBV13-2 and TRBJ1-1; tentatively, D is TRBD1 (6 bases). This CDR3 contains 14 residues. V dropped 2 bases and J dropped 3 bases, with 11 bases sitting between them. Germline V CDR1 and CDR2: NNHNN, SYGAGS (reference sequence). CDR3 bases read: TGTGCCAGCGGTGAGCAGGGGCGTTACACA. Protein product: CASGEQGRYT. The whole CDR3 reads CASGEQGRYTEVFF.